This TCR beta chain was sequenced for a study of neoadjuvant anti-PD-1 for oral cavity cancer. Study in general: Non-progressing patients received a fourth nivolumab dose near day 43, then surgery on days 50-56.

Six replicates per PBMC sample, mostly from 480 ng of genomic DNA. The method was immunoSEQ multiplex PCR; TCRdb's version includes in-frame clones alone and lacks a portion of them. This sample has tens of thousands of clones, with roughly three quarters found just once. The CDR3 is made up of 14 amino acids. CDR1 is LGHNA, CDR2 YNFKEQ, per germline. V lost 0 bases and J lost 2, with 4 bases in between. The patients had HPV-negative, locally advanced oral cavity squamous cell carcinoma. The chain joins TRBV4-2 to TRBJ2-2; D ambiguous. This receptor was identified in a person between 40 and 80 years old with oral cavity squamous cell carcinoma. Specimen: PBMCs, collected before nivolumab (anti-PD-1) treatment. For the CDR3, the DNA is TGTGCCAGCAGCCAAGAGTTCAACACCGGGGAGCTGTTTTTT. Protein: CASSQEFNTGELFF.